Reported below is one T cell receptor (beta chain). Its antigen is as yet unknown. CDR3 regions were amplified by Arm-PCR using iRepertoire HTBI primers to build TCR beta libraries. In TCRdb, the multiplex PCR reads were re-called with MiXCR into one record per CDR3 protein. Of approximately 470,000 distinct CDR3 sequences in the sample, roughly 16% are singletons; the top ten hold roughly an eighth. Time point meaning: newly diagnosed GD, antithyroid drugs for less than 3 months. Extracted PBMC RNA gave rise to the TCR library. American Thyroid Association guidelines defined Graves' disease diagnosis. The sample is drawn from a study of regulatory T cells in long-lasting Graves disease. Study conclusions and caveats: Patients with persistent Graves' had lower TCR diversity than newly diagnosed patients.

This sample was also put to use in a study of T cells in Graves' hyperthyroidism and ophthalmopathy.

Specimen: peripheral blood mononuclear cells (PBMCs), collected at new diagnosis, from a patient treated with antithyroid drugs. This TCR came from a man aged 35 to 55 with Graves disease.

Here the CDR3 DNA reads TGTGCCAGCTCACCCGCCTCGACAGGTCTCCTCTACGAGCAGTACTTC. It specifies CASSPASTGLLYEQYF. V and J are TRBV18 and TRBJ2-7; a possible D gene is TRBD1 (6 bases). Germline assignment: CDR1 KGHSH and CDR2 LQKENI. This CDR3 is 16 amino acids long. V was trimmed by 3 bases and J by 3 bases, leaving 18 bases between them.